Each of the 11 T cell receptor beta chains below was sequenced from the same sample in a study of blood T cell repertoires in COVID-19. Produced via immunoSEQ multiplex PCR; TCRdb's table is partial and in-frame only. The sample consists of 70,000 to 95,000 clones, around nine tenths of them appearing once. Sequenced: peripheral blood. These receptors originate from a man aged 45-65 years with active COVID-19.

The rearrangement joins TRBV30 to TRBJ2-6, with D tentatively TRBD1 (6 bases). The CDR3 extends over 15 amino acids. Germline lookup yields CDR1 GTSNPN and CDR2 SVGIG (reference sequence). The V end lost 8 bases, the J end lost 0 bases, and 14 bases lay between the germline ends. The CDR3 loop is CAGKTGYSGANVLTF. The CDR3 nucleotides are TGTGCCGGGAAGACAGGCTACTCTGGGGCCAACGTCCTGACTTTC.

V gene TRBV6-5 combines with J gene TRBJ2-7; D gene unclear. V was clipped by 0 bases and J by 0 bases, with 6 bases between them. CDR1 is MNHEY and CDR2 is SVGAGI in the germline V gene. The CDR3 length is 14 residues. CDR3 region: CASSYSADSYEQYF. For the CDR3, the DNA is TGTGCCAGCAGTTACTCGGCGGACTCCTACGAGCAGTACTTC.

The J gene is TRBJ2-3, the V gene TRBV29-1, with 10 bases identical to TRBD1. The CDR3 runs 17 residues. V trimming: 7 bases; J trimming: 2 bases; junction bases outside the gene matches: 15. Germline CDR1 reads SQVTM; CDR2 reads ANQGSEA. The CDR3 DNA reads as TGCAGCGCCTCGACGCGGAGACAGGGGGCTCCCACAGATACGCAGTATTTT. As protein: CSASTRRQGAPTDTQYF.

The chain links TRBV28 to TRBJ1-2; no reliable D call. From germline, CDR1 is MDHEN and CDR2 SYDVKM. V was pared by 2 bases and J by 2 bases, with 6 bases between. This CDR3 is built from 13 residues. CDR3 sequence (DNA): TGTGCCAGCAGTTTAACCGGGAACTATGGCTACACCTTC. As protein: CASSLTGNYGYTF.

The table lists this clone with a count of one. The chain is built from TRBV28 and TRBJ1-6, with 8 bases fitting TRBD1. The germline gives CDR1 MDHEN, CDR2 SYDVKM. Losses at the gene ends were 5 bases for V and 6 bases for J; bases not matched to a gene: 24. The CDR3 runs to 21 residues. The CDR3 loop is CASSTLRYTGTGPLFNSPLHF. CDR3 DNA sequence: TGTGCCAGCAGTACCCTAAGGTACACCGGGACAGGCCCGTTATTTAATTCACCCCTCCACTTT.

The gene calls are TRBV23-1 and TRBJ1-1, with no clear D. TRBV23-1 is an ORF; its function is uncertain. V lost 2 bases and J 2 bases, leaving 12 bases between the germline ends. The CDR3 runs 15 residues. The CDR3 DNA reads as TGCGCCAGCAGTCAAAAAAAGCGATTTAACACTGAAGCTTTCTTT. It codes for CASSQKKRFNTEAFF.

Only a few counts were recorded for this clone. The chain joins TRBV30 to TRBJ2-4; possibly TRBD1 for D (5 bases). Deletions cut 5 bases from V and 0 bases from J, with 14 bases between. Germline-derived CDR1 and CDR2 are GTSNPN and SVGIG (reference sequence). The CDR3 contains 15 residues. The CDR3 DNA reads as TGTGCCTGGGAAGGACCGGACATAGCCAAAAACATTCAGTACTTC. Its translation: CAWEGPDIAKNIQYF. The full variable domain, with the rest looked up from reference TRBV30 and TRBJ2-4, is SQTIHQWPATLVQPVGSPLSLECTVEGTSNPNLYWYRQAAGRGLQLLFYSVGIGQISSEVPQNLSASRPQDRQFILSSKKLLLSDSGFYLCAWEGPDIAKNIQYFGAGTRLSVL.

The gene calls are TRBV28 and TRBJ2-1; the match to TRBD2 covers 7 bases. CDR3 size: 17 residues. Germline V gene data show CDR1 as MDHEN and CDR2 as SYDVKM. V was pared by 8 bases and J by 9 bases, with 22 bases of the junction left unmatched. The CDR3 DNA reads as TGTGCCAGCCTCAGCGGGGTAGCCGGTGCAGTGGGTGGTGAGCAGTTCTTC. Its protein is CASLSGVAGAVGGEQFF.

This sequence joins TRBV19 and TRBJ1-3, with 7 positions matching TRBD1. The germline V gene encodes CDR1 LNHDA and CDR2 SQIVND (reference sequence). The trim removed 5 bases at V and 0 bases at J, leaving 4 bases unmatched. This CDR3 is built from 15 residues. CDR3: CASSPRQGSGNTIYF. CDR3 DNA: TGTGCCAGTAGTCCCCGACAGGGCTCTGGAAACACCATATATTTT. The full variable domain, rest sourced from reference TRBV19 and TRBJ1-3, is DGGITQSPKYLFRKEGQNVTLSCEQNLNHDAMYWYRQDPGQGLRLIYYSQIVNDFQKGDIAEGYSVSREKKESFPLTVTSAQKNPTAFYLCASSPRQGSGNTIYFGEGSWLTVV.

The CDR3 region has the DNA TGTGCCAGCAGCTTTTGGGTAGGACAGGGGTTCAACGAGCAGTACTTC. Translation gives CASSFWVGQGFNEQYF. This sequence joins TRBV5-4 and TRBJ2-7, with 9 bases that match TRBD1. Per the germline V gene, CDR1 is SGHNT and CDR2 is YYREEE (reference sequence). The ends lost 2 bases at V and 5 bases at J; junction bases unmatched: 11. The CDR3 contains 16 residues.

This chain connects TRBV3-1 (or the pseudogene TRBV3-2) to TRBJ1-6, with 10 bases that match TRBD1. The CDR3 runs 17 residues. V shed 4 bases, J shed 2 bases, and the junction held 5 bases outside the gene matches. Germline V gene data show CDR1 as LGHDT and CDR2 as YNNKEL (reference sequence). As DNA, the CDR3 is TGTGCCAGCAGCCCGGGACAGGGGAGGACCTATAATTCACCCCTCCACTTT. Translation gives CASSPGQGRTYNSPLHF.